This T cell receptor (beta chain) was sequenced for a study of cytomegalovirus exposure and HLA in healthy donors. Study-wide background: Membership in the Caucasian-associated ancestry cluster was found for around 81% of roughly 360 genotyped donors.

Trimming shortened V by 5 bases and J by 5 bases, and 10 bases separated the two germline ends. The CDR3 is 13 amino acids. CDR1 is MDHEN, CDR2 SYDVKM, per germline. PCR used 60 Vbeta primers and 13 Jbeta primers. Clones were read by immunoSEQ multiplex PCR, and TCRdb kept only the in-frame ones, dropping some. The repertoire holds 100,000 to 150,000 clones, with approximately 74% as singletons. The sequence derives from a male donor in good health and CMV-seronegative. Input material: PBMCs. The J gene is TRBJ1-5, the V gene TRBV28; D is unresolved. CDR3: CASSPRQDQPQHF. The CDR3 DNA follows: TGTGCCAGCAGTCCCCGACAAGATCAGCCCCAGCATTTT. The full variable domain, in which reference TRBV28 and TRBJ1-5 provide the parts outside the CDR3, is DVKVTQSSRYLVKRTGEKVFLECVQDMDHENMFWYRQDPGLGLRLIYFSYDVKMKEKGDIPEGYSVSREKKERFSLILESASTNQTSMYLCASSPRQDQPQHFGDGTRLSIL.